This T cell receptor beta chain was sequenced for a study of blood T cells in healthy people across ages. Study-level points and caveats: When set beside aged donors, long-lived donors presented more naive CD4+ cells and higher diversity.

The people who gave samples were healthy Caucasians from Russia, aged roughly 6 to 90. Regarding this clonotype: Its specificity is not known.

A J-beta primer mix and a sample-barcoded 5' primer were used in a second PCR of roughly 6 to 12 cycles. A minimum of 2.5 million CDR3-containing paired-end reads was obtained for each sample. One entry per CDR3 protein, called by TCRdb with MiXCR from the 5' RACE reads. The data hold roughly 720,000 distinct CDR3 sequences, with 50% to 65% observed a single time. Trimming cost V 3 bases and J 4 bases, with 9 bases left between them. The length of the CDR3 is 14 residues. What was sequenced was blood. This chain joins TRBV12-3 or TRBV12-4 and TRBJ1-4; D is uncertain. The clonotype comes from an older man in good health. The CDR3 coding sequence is TGTGCCAGCAGTTTCGTGGGTTTTAATGAAAAACTGTTTTTT. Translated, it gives CASSFVGFNEKLFF.